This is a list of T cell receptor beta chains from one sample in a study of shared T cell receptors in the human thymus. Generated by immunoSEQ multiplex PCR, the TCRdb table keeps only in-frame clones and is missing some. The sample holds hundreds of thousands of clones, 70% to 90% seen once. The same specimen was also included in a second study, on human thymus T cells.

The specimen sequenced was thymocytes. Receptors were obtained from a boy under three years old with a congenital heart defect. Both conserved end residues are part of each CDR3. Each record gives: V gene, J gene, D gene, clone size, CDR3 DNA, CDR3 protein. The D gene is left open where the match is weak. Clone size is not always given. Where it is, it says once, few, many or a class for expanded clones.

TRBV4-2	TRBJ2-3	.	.	TGTGCCAGCAGCCAAGAAGCGTTCTCTAGCACAGATACGCAGTATTTT	CASSQEAFSSTDTQYF
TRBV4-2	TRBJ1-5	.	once	TGTGCCAGCAGCCAAGATCTTAGCAATCAGCCCCAGCATTTT	CASSQDLSNQPQHF
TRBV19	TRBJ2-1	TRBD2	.	TGTGCCAGTAGTTCCGGACTAGTTTCCTACAATGAGCAGTTCTTC	CASSSGLVSYNEQFF
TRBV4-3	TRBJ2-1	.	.	TGCGCCAGCAGCCAAGGGGACCGGACAGCCTACAATGAGCAGTTCTTC	CASSQGDRTAYNEQFF
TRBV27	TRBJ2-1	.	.	TGTGCCAGCACCGGGACACAGAGCCTCAATGAGCAGTTCTTC	CASTGTQSLNEQFF
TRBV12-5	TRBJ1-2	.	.	TGTGCTAGTGGTTTGCAGGGGTCCCATGGCTACACCTTC	CASGLQGSHGYTF
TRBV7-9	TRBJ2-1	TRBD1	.	TGTGCCAGCAGCTCCCTGACAGGGGGGGCCTTCTCCTACAATGAGCAGTTCTTC	CASSSLTGGAFSYNEQFF
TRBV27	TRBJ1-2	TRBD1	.	TGTGCCAGCAGTTTATCCCCACCGGGACAGGGTTCCTATGGCTACACCTTC	CASSLSPPGQGSYGYTF
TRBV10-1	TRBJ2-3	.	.	TGCGCCAGCAGTGAGCAGGCTAGCACAGATACGCAGTATTTT	CASSEQASTDTQYF
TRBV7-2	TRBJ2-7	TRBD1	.	TGTGCCAGCAGCTTAGACCCTGGGTACAGGGGAACCTACGAGCAGTACTTC	CASSLDPGYRGTYEQYF
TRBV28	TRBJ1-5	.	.	TGTGCCAGCAGTCCCCCCTATCAGCCCCAGCATTTT	CASSPPYQPQHF
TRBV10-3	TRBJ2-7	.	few	TGTAGCACAGGGACGGCCTACGAGCAGTACTTC	CSTGTAYEQYF
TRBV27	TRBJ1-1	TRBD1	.	TGTGCCAGCAGAGGACAGGGGTTGAGCACTGAAGCTTTCTTT	CASRGQGLSTEAFF
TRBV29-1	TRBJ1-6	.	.	TGCAGCGGCTCCACCCCCGCGACGACGCCGGCGGGATCACCCCTCCACTTT	CSGSTPATTPAGSPLHF
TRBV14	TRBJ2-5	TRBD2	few	TGTGCCAGCAGCCCTCCCGCTGGGCGCCAACTAGCGGGAGAGAAAGAGACCCAGTACTTC	CASSPPAGRQLAGEKETQYF
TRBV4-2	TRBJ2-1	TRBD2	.	TGTGCCAGCAGCCAAGTAAATCTAGCGGGAAGGGTTGAGCAGTTCTTC	CASSQVNLAGRVEQFF
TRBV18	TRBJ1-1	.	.	TGTGCCAGCTCCATGAACACTGAAGCTTTCTTT	CASSMNTEAFF
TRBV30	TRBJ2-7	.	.	TGTGCCTGGAGTGTACCGGGTACTTCCCGGAGCTCCTACGAGCAGTACTTC	CAWSVPGTSRSSYEQYF
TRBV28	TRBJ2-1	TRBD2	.	TGTGCCAGCAGTTTACGGAGCGGGAGGGCCAACGAGCAGTTCTTC	CASSLRSGRANEQFF
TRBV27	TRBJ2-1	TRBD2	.	TGTGCCAGCAGCCATTATTGGGGACTAGCGGGAGGGCCGGATGAGCAGTTCTTC	CASSHYWGLAGGPDEQFF
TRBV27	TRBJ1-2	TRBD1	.	TGTGCCAGCAGTCCAGGACAGGGAGGCGGCTATGGCTACACCTTC	CASSPGQGGGYGYTF
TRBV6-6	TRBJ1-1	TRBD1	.	TGTGCCCTCGAGCGGGCAGGGGGCGGAAACACTGAAGCTTTCTTT	CALERAGGGNTEAFF
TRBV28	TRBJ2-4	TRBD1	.	TGTGCCAGCAGCCTCAGGGACAGGGCTGACATTCAGTACTTC	CASSLRDRADIQYF
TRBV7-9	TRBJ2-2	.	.	TGTGCCAGCAGCTCCCTTTTGGGCGTCGAGCCTACGAACACCGGGGAGCTGTTTTTT	CASSSLLGVEPTNTGELFF
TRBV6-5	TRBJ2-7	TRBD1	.	TGTGCCAGCAGTTTTCGGGGACAGGGTGGCCCCTACGAGCAGTACTTC	CASSFRGQGGPYEQYF
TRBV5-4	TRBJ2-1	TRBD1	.	TGTGCCAGCAGCATGGGACAGGCCTACAATGAGCAGTTCTTC	CASSMGQAYNEQFF
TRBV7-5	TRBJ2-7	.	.	TGTGTCAGAAGCCCCCGGACTAGCGGGAGGGCACACGAGCAGTACTTC	CVRSPRTSGRAHEQYF
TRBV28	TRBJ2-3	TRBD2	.	TGTGCCAGCAGTTTAATTGCGGGAGGGAGTAGCACAGATACGCAGTATTTT	CASSLIAGGSSTDTQYF
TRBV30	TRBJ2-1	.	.	TGTGCCTGGATCAAACGGGATCGGGGAAGCTCCTACAATGAGCAGTTCTTC	CAWIKRDRGSSYNEQFF
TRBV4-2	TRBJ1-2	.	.	TGTGCCAGCAGCCAAGATAGGGGATCCCACTATGGCTACACCTTC	CASSQDRGSHYGYTF
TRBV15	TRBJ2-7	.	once	TGTGCCACCAGCAGAGATTTGGGGTCCATAGGAGCGGCCGAGCAGTACTTC	CATSRDLGSIGAAEQYF
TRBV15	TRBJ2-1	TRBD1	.	TGTGCCACCAGCAGAGATCACCGACAGGGTCGCGACTCCTACAATGAGCAGTTCTTC	CATSRDHRQGRDSYNEQFF
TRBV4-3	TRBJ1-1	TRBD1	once	TGCGCCAGCAGCCAAGTCAGGGGGCCTAACACTGAAGCTTTCTTT	CASSQVRGPNTEAFF
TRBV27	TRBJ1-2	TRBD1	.	TGTGCCAGCAGCCGTTTGGGGAGACCCGGGACAGGGTATAACTATGGCTACACCTTC	CASSRLGRPGTGYNYGYTF
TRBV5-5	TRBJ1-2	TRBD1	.	TGTGCCAGCAGCGACGACAGGGGTGGCTACACCTTC	CASSDDRGGYTF
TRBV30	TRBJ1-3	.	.	TGTGCCTGGAGTGTATGTGGGGCGGAGGGAAACACCATATATTTT	CAWSVCGAEGNTIYF
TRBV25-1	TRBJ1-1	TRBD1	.	TGTGCCAGCACCAGGGTGGGGGACAGGTTGAACACTGAAGCTTTCTTT	CASTRVGDRLNTEAFF
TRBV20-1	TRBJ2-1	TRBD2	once	TGCAGTGCTAGAGGGACTAGGTATCGGTTCTTC	CSARGTRYRFF
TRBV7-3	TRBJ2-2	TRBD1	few	TGTGCCAGCAGCGCCCCCGGGACAGGCACGAACACCGGGGAGCTGTTTTTT	CASSAPGTGTNTGELFF
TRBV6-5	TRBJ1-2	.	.	TGTGCCAGCAGCCCCACCCCCCGGTATGGCTACACCTTC	CASSPTPRYGYTF
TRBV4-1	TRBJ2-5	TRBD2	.	TGCGCCAGCAGCCGAGCTAGCGGGTTGATACTCGAGACCCAGTACTTC	CASSRASGLILETQYF
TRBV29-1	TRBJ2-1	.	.	TGCAGCGCGTGCGGGGACAGCTACAATGAGCAGTTCTTC	CSACGDSYNEQFF
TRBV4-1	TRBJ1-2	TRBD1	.	TGCGCCAGCAGCCACGGGACAGGGGCGGGTTATGGCTACACCTTC	CASSHGTGAGYGYTF
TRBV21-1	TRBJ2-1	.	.	TGTGCCAGCCGACAAGGGGCGGGGAATCCCCATAGTGAGCAGTTCTTC	CASRQGAGNPHSEQFF
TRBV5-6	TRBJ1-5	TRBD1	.	TGTGCCAGCAGCTCCACAGGGGGCAATCAGCCCCAGCATTTT	CASSSTGGNQPQHF
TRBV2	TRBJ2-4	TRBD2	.	TGTGCCAGCAGCGGGACTAGCGGGAGTAGCGGCAAAAACATTCAGTACTTC	CASSGTSGSSGKNIQYF
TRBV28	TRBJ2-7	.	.	TGTGCCAGCAGTTTGGCCCCTACGGGCTACGAGCAGTACTTC	CASSLAPTGYEQYF
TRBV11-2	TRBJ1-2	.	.	TGTGCCAGCAGCCAGGGATCCCCCTACTATGGCTACACCTTC	CASSQGSPYYGYTF
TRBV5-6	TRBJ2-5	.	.	TGTGCCAGCAGCTCGGACAGAGGGGAGACCCAGTACTTC	CASSSDRGETQYF
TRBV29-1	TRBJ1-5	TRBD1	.	TGCAGCGCTATGACAGGGGGCTATCAGCCCCAGCATTTT	CSAMTGGYQPQHF
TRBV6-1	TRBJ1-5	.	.	TGTGCCAGCACGAAGTACAGGGATTATCAGCCCCAGCATTTT	CASTKYRDYQPQHF
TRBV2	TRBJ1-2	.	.	TGTGCCAGCAGGGGTTCGCCTGGACAGAGCTATGGCTACACCTTC	CASRGSPGQSYGYTF
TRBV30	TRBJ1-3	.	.	TGTGCCTGGACGGGGGTAGGGAGAAACACCATATATTTT	CAWTGVGRNTIYF
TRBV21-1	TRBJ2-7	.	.	TGTGCCAGCAGCAAAATGCAGGGCCCCTACGAGCAGTACTTC	CASSKMQGPYEQYF
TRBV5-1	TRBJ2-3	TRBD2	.	TGCGCCAGCAGCTTTCTCCCGGGGGGTACGCAGTATTTT	CASSFLPGGTQYF